These 2 T cell receptor beta chains share one sample of origin, sequenced in a study of graft-versus-host responses after intestinal transplantation. This table comes from immunoSEQ multiplex PCR, and its TCRdb copy is limited to in-frame clones, with some not included. The sample consists of some 70,000 clones, over 85% of them appearing once. The source material was bone marrow, sampled 700 to 750 days after intestinal transplantation. Source of these receptors: a human patient who received an intestinal transplant, so some T cells may come from the graft donor.

The rearrangement links TRBV6-5 to TRBJ1-2, with TRBD1 matching over 8 bases. Germline CDR1 is MNHEY and CDR2 is SVGAGI. The CDR3 runs 15 residues. The ends lost 0 bases at V and 4 bases at J; junction bases unmatched: 4. The chain's CDR3 is CASSYSTGGFYGYTF. CDR3 bases: TGTGCCAGCAGTTACTCAACAGGGGGTTTCTATGGCTACACCTTC.

The rearrangement joins TRBV11-3 to TRBJ2-5; D gene uncertain. Per germline, CDR1 SGHNT and CDR2 YENEEA. Deletions cut 1 base from V and 7 bases from J, with 7 bases between. The CDR3 loop spans 12 amino acids. CDR3 nucleotides: TGTGCCAGCAGCTTAGGCAGAGGGACCCAGTACTTC. Its translation is CASSLGRGTQYF. The whole variable domain, remainder taken from reference TRBV11-3 and TRBJ2-5, is EAGVVQSPRYKIIEKKQPVAFWCNPISGHNTLYWYLQNLGQGPELLIRYENEEAVDDSQLPKDRFSAERLKGVDSTLKIQPAELGDSAVYLCASSLGRGTQYFGPGTRLLVL.